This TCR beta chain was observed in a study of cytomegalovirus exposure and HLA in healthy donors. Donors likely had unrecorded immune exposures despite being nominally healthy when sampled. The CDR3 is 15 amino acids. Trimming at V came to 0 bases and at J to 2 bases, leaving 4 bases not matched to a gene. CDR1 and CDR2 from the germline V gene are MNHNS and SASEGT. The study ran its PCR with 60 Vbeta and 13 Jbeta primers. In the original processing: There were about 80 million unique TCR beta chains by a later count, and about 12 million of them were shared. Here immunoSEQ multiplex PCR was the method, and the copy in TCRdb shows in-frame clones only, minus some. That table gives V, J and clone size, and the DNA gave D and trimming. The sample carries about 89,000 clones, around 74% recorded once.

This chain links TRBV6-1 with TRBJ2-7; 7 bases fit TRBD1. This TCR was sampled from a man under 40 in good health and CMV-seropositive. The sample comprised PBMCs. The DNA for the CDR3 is TGTGCCAGCAGTGAAGCCGGTACAGGGGCCTACGAGCAGTACTTC. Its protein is CASSEAGTGAYEQYF.